The source of this T cell receptor beta chain is a study of T cells after yellow fever vaccination. Findings and caveats of the study: Clones from primary vaccination mostly reappeared after the booster (96% CD4, approximately 86% CD8).

TCRdb used MiXCR to reprocess the 5' RACE reads, holding one entry per CDR3 protein. Of approximately 350,000 distinct CDR3 sequences detected, 11% appear once; the ten largest clones hold more than 15%. The CDR3 covers 16 residues. CDR1 is LGHDT and CDR2 is YNNKEL in the germline V gene (reference sequence). V was pared by 3 bases and J by 4 bases, with 7 bases of the junction left unmatched. For this clonotype: The antigen is not known.

The sample here was PBMCs, taken on the day of the first yellow fever vaccination. This TCR was recovered from a man aged 18 to 35 who received the YFV17D yellow fever vaccine. The chain links TRBV3-1 to TRBJ2-3; 10 positions match TRBD2. The CDR3 loop reads CASSHFSGGPADTQYF. In nucleotides, the CDR3 is TGTGCCAGCAGCCACTTTAGCGGGGGGCCGGCAGATACGCAGTATTTT.